This T cell receptor (beta chain) was obtained from a study of T cell clonotyping in hematopoietic cell transplantation. Whole-study findings and limits: Few recipient clonotypes overlapped donors; over 97% were de novo at given depth. Pathologically expanded recipient clonotypes increased progressively from day 30 to day 180 as diversity fell. Higher Inverse Simpson Index values in graft donor and pretransplant recipient predicted broader posttransplant TCR diversity. Without cell sorting, CD4 versus CD8 contributions remain unresolved.

The data were produced by immunoSEQ multiplex PCR, yet TCRdb's version contains in-frame clones alone and is incomplete. The table lists around 12,000 clones, roughly 53% of them singletons. The CDR3 has 11 residues. The germline gives CDR1 SQVTM, CDR2 ANQGSEA. Between the trimmed V and J ends, which lost 7 bases and 5 bases, there was a span of 11 bases. As for this clone: Its cognate antigen is unknown.

The sequencing input was peripheral blood mononuclear cells. The genes are TRBV29-1 and TRBJ1-1; D gene unclear. The sequence came from a man aged 45-65 years in good health. Some clones in this sample may be carry-over from other donors' samples. CDR3 bases: TGCAGCGGTGGGGTGGAGACTGAAGCTTTCTTT. It yields the protein CSGGVETEAFF.